These 16 T cell receptor beta chains came from one sample sequenced in a study of technical replicates of blood from a handful of donors. Sequenced by immunoSEQ multiplex PCR; TCRdb stores in-frame clones only, minus some. The data contain 74,000 or so clones, around 96% of them singletons. The material sequenced was T cells isolated from PBMCs. The receptor set was obtained from a human donor in good health.

This clone came up once. The chain links TRBV27 to TRBJ2-7, with D possibly matching TRBD2 (5 bases). V was pared by 1 base and J by 3 bases, with 10 bases between. The CDR3 is made up of 14 amino acids. Germline assignment: CDR1 MNHEY and CDR2 SMNVEV (reference sequence). The CDR3 DNA reads as TGTGCCAGCAGTTTATGGTCCGGGGACTACGAGCAGTACTTC. Protein: CASSLWSGDYEQYF.

This chain connects TRBV2 to TRBJ2-3; maybe TRBD2 (6 bases). V was shortened by 1 base and J by 2 bases, with 10 bases between the two germline ends. This CDR3 has 15 residues. Germline values: CDR1 SNHLY, CDR2 FYNNEI. The CDR3 loop reads CASSEGLDHTDTQYF. Written as DNA, the CDR3 is TGTGCCAGCAGTGAAGGACTAGACCACACAGATACGCAGTATTTT.

The chain is built from TRBV12-5 and TRBJ1-1; a possible D gene is TRBD1 (6 bases). Trimming took off 2 bases at V and 4 bases at J, with 17 bases between the two ends. The CDR3 sequence is 16 residues long. The germline gives CDR1 LGHNT, CDR2 FRNRAP. This CDR3 is CASGLWQGNSGTEAFF. The CDR3, as DNA: TGTGCTAGTGGTTTGTGGCAGGGGAATTCGGGCACTGAAGCTTTCTTT.

The rearrangement uses TRBV18 and TRBJ2-7, with 11 bases fitting TRBD2. Germline V CDR1 and CDR2: KGHSH, LQKENI. V was pared by 5 bases and J by 3 bases, with 3 bases of the junction left unmatched. The CDR3 extends over 14 amino acids. This CDR3 is CASSSGTSGYEQYF. In DNA form, the CDR3 reads TGTGCCAGCTCATCCGGGACTAGCGGCTACGAGCAGTACTTC.

This chain links TRBV6-4 with TRBJ2-2; 10 nucleotides align to TRBD1. The CDR3 runs to 16 residues. V lost 8 bases, J lost 4 bases, and 10 bases stayed unmatched. Germline V gives CDR1 MRHNA, CDR2 SNTAGT. The CDR3, as DNA: TGTGCCAGCCGGGACAGGGGATTTGATGGCACCGGGGAGCTGTTTTTT. Translating gives CASRDRGFDGTGELFF.

The J gene is TRBJ1-1, the V gene TRBV10-3, with TRBD1 matching 8 bases. V was clipped by 2 bases and J by 3 bases; unmatched bases: 8. Germline CDR1 ENHRY, CDR2 SYGVKD. The CDR3 totals 16 residues. The CDR3 nucleotides read TGTGCCATCAGTGAGCCTCAGGGGGCAGGAGACACTGAAGCTTTCTTT. It specifies CAISEPQGAGDTEAFF.

This clone came up a few times. This chain uses TRBV6-1 with TRBJ2-7; weak D call: TRBD1 (7 bases). V was clipped by 1 base and J by 6 bases, with 19 bases between them. The CDR3 consists of 16 residues. CDR1 and CDR2 from the germline V gene are MNHNS and SASEGT. CDR3 region: CASSEDWAGGRCEQYF. The DNA for the CDR3 is TGTGCCAGCAGTGAAGACTGGGCAGGGGGGCGTTGCGAGCAGTACTTC.

The chain carries TRBV7-9 and TRBJ2-2; TRBD1 aligns across 7 bases. V lost 2 bases and J lost 13; bases outside the gene matches: 4. From germline, CDR1 is SEHNR and CDR2 FQNEAQ (reference sequence). The CDR3 extends over 12 amino acids. The CDR3 DNA sequence: TGTGCCAGCAGCTTAATGGACAGGCTGCTGTTTTTT. This encodes CASSLMDRLLFF.

The CDR3 nucleotides read TGTGCCAGTAGTATAAATGGAGGGGAGACCATATATTTT. Translated, it gives CASSINGGETIYF. This chain uses TRBV19 with TRBJ1-3, with D maybe TRBD1 (5 bases). This CDR3 is built from 13 residues. V gave up 2 bases and J gave up 10 bases, with 12 bases separating them. Germline values: CDR1 LNHDA, CDR2 SQIVND (reference sequence). Complete variable domain (other parts from reference TRBV19 and TRBJ1-3): DGGITQSPKYLFRKEGQNVTLSCEQNLNHDAMYWYRQDPGQGLRLIYYSQIVNDFQKGDIAEGYSVSREKKESFPLTVTSAQKNPTAFYLCASSINGGETIYFGEGSWLTVV.

The chain is built from TRBV15 and TRBJ2-7; TRBD1 aligns across 9 bases. The CDR3 is 15 amino acids. With V trimmed by 0 bases and J by 3 bases, 3 bases remained unmatched. CDR1 and CDR2 (germline): LNHNV, YYDKDF (reference sequence). The CDR3, as DNA: TGTGCCACCAGCAGAGAGGACAGGGGAAACTACGAGCAGTACTTC. It yields the protein CATSREDRGNYEQYF.

The chain joins TRBV5-1 to TRBJ2-5; D gene uncertain. Trimming removed 0 bases at V and 2 bases at J, with 5 bases between. Germline values: CDR1 SGHRS, CDR2 YFSETQ. The CDR3 has 13 amino acids. The CDR3 nucleotides are TGCGCCAGCAGCTTGGCGGTACAAGAGACCCAGTACTTC. Translated, it gives CASSLAVQETQYF.

V is TRBV2 and J is TRBJ2-7; TRBD1 matches at 12 bases. V shed 6 bases, J shed 3 bases, and the junction held 6 bases outside the gene matches. Germline CDR1 and CDR2: SNHLY and FYNNEI. CDR3 length equals 15 residues. For the CDR3, the DNA is TGTGCCAGCAGCTCCGGGACAGGGGGCCTCTACGAGCAGTACTTC. It translates to CASSSGTGGLYEQYF.

The rearrangement links TRBV5-4 to TRBJ2-7; 8 bases match TRBD2. CDR1 and CDR2 (germline): SGHNT, YYREEE (reference sequence). The CDR3 totals 15 residues. V was clipped by 3 bases and J by 0 bases; unmatched bases: 5. CDR3 DNA: TGTGCCAGCAGCTGGTTAGCGGGGAGCTCCTACGAGCAGTACTTC. Its translation: CASSWLAGSSYEQYF.

This chain links TRBV6-5 with TRBJ1-5; D is perhaps TRBD1 (5 bases). The CDR3 has 13 residues. Germline values: CDR1 MNHEY, CDR2 SVGAGI. V was shortened by 6 bases and J by 3 bases, with 9 bases between the two germline ends. Written as DNA, the CDR3 is TGTGCCAGCAGCCGGACATTCAATCAGCCCCAGCATTTT. Translated, it gives CASSRTFNQPQHF.

The chain joins TRBV7-6 to TRBJ1-4, with a weak D call TRBD1 (6 bases). The CDR3 length is 14 residues. Trimming stripped 5 bases from V and 3 bases from J, with 10 bases between. Germline assignment: CDR1 SGHVS and CDR2 FNYEAQ. In nucleotides, the CDR3 is TGTGCCAGCAGCGTGGACAGTGCTAATGAAAAACTGTTTTTT. Encoded protein: CASSVDSANEKLFF.

V is TRBV6-5 and J is TRBJ1-2; TRBD1 is a possible D gene (5 bases). Germline values: CDR1 MNHEY, CDR2 SVGAGI. CDR3 length: 13 amino acids. The V end was cut by 2 bases, the J end by 6 bases, with 10 bases between. DNA of the CDR3: TGTGCCAGCAGTTACACAGACAGAGATGGCTACACCTTC. As protein: CASSYTDRDGYTF.